This TCR beta chain is from a study of OX40 agonist ivuxolimab in advanced cancers. Study context: Cohort: roughly 79% men, mean age approximately 60, aged about 20 to 79.

Peripheral blood came from all dose cohorts at three timepoints. Germline V CDR1 and CDR2: MGHRA, YSYEKL. Trimming left V 1 base short and J 6 bases short, with 15 bases between. This CDR3 has 16 residues. TCRdb keeps only in-frame clones here, not all; method: immunoSEQ multiplex PCR. The table lists about 86,000 clones, roughly 87% of them singletons, with approximately 1.5% in the top ten. This clonotype was sampled from an adult with an advanced solid tumor such as melanoma, head and neck, liver or kidney cancer. V is TRBV4-1 and J is TRBJ1-4; unclear D gene. This specimen consisted of CD4+ or CD8+ T cells sorted from blood, obtained in a trial of the OX40 agonist ivuxolimab. In DNA, the CDR3 is TGCGCCAGCAGCCAAGTTTCGGGAGTACGGGATGAAAAACTGTTTTTT. This gives the protein CASSQVSGVRDEKLFF.